The entry that follows covers one TCR beta chain sequence. These data are taken from a study of blood T cell repertoires in COVID-19. On the study more broadly: Researchers got acute and convalescent COVID-19 samples from the United States, Italy and Spain. PBMCs, B-cell-depleted T cells, or T cells were the source of the cDNA or gDNA that made up the material.

Per the germline V gene, CDR1 is SGHRS and CDR2 is YFSETQ. Trimming shortened V by 0 bases and J by 6 bases, and 7 bases separated the two germline ends. This CDR3 comprises 13 residues. Authors' data handling: How many nucleated cells were present was estimated from reference gene primer amplification. Assay: immunoSEQ multiplex PCR; the TCRdb copy retains only in-frame clones and omits some. The V and J calls and clone size come from that table; D and trimming were worked out from the DNA. The sample contains 200,000 to 300,000 clones, approximately 78% of which appear only once. Input material: peripheral blood. This clonotype was obtained from a woman aged 60-70 years with active or convalescent COVID-19. The J gene is TRBJ1-3, the V gene TRBV5-1; possibly TRBD1 for D (6 bases). Here the CDR3 reads CASSLEGENTIYF. The CDR3 nucleotides read TGCGCCAGCAGCTTGGAGGGGGAAAACACCATATATTTT.